The entry below gives a single T cell receptor (beta chain) sequence along with its context. Patients in Seattle were enrolled during active infection, then followed longitudinally. This sample stems from a study of blood T cell repertoires in COVID-19. The data were produced by immunoSEQ multiplex PCR, yet TCRdb's version contains in-frame clones alone and is incomplete. The data show 100,000 to 150,000 clones, around four fifths seen once. Sequenced material: peripheral blood. The receptor was isolated from a man older than 75 with COVID-19, enrolled during active disease.

CDR3 residues: CSSQRAYEQYF. CDR3 DNA sequence: TGCAGTTCCCAAAGAGCCTACGAGCAGTACTTC. The chain has TRBV20-1 and TRBJ2-7, with no clear D. Germline V CDR1 and CDR2: DFQATT, SNEGSKA (reference sequence). The V end was cut by 8 bases, the J end by 2 bases, with 10 bases between. The CDR3 totals 11 residues.